The 23 T cell receptor beta chains below were found in one sample sequenced in a study of post-analysis software for immune sequencing data. The antigens of these receptors remain unknown. TCR beta libraries were prepared from cDNA with unique molecular identifiers. In TCRdb, the PCR reads were re-called with MiXCR into one record per CDR3 protein. The sample carries 700,000 to 900,000 distinct CDR3 sequences, 40% to 55% recorded once. Study-level results: In patients, TRBV5-6, TRBV5-1 and TRBV20-1 belonged to five TRBV segments found more frequently than in controls.

Sequenced input: blood. The receptors were gathered from a girl aged 10 to 17 with multiple sclerosis.

This chain joins TRBV7-9 and TRBJ2-1; 9 bases are shared with TRBD2. The CDR3 has 17 amino acids. CDR1 is SEHNR, CDR2 FQNEAQ, per germline (reference sequence). V lost 0 bases, J lost 7 bases, and 10 bases stayed unmatched. CDR3 DNA: TGTGCCAGCAGCTTAGCCATAGCGGGAGTAGGACCTAATGAGCAGTTCTTC. Amino acid sequence: CASSLAIAGVGPNEQFF.

This clonotype was found once. CDR3 DNA: TGTGCCAGTAAAGGGAATAAGCGGGGCTATGGCTACACCTTC. Its translation: CASKGNKRGYGYTF. The chain recombines TRBV6-5 with TRBJ1-2; D not resolved. This CDR3 is built from 14 residues. Trimming took off 9 bases at V and 4 bases at J, with 18 bases between the two ends. Germline V gives CDR1 MNHEY, CDR2 SVGAGI.

The chain joins TRBV7-3 to TRBJ2-1; D call uncertain. The CDR3 loop spans 14 amino acids. Trimming stripped 4 bases from V and 10 bases from J, with 17 bases between. Per the germline V gene, CDR1 is SGHTA and CDR2 is FQGTGA. CDR3 region: CASSSTPYGQEQFF. The CDR3 DNA follows: TGTGCCAGCAGCTCTACGCCCTACGGCCAAGAGCAGTTCTTC.

This chain connects TRBV6-1 to TRBJ2-5; no clear D gene. Trimming stripped 1 base from V and 5 bases from J, with 5 bases between. The CDR3 contains 12 residues. CDR1 MNHNS and CDR2 SASEGT come from the germline V gene. The CDR3 reads CASSEEWETQYF. The CDR3 region has the DNA TGTGCCAGCAGTGAAGAATGGGAGACCCAGTACTTC.

This chain uses TRBV10-3 with TRBJ2-3, with 9 bases matching TRBD2. Germline loops: CDR1 ENHRY, CDR2 SYGVKD. Germline trimming cut 9 bases from V and 4 bases from J; bases unmatched to any gene: 5. CDR3 size: 13 residues. The CDR3 DNA reads TGTGCCATTCTAGCGGGACGGGCAGATACGCAGTATTTT. Its protein product is CAILAGRADTQYF.

This clonotype was found a few times. The CDR3 spells CASSLGGGEAYEQYF. The DNA of the CDR3 is TGTGCCAGCAGCTTAGGAGGGGGTGAAGCCTACGAGCAGTACTTC. The chain joins TRBV7-2 to TRBJ2-7, with D possibly being TRBD1 (6 bases). Trimming cost V 1 base and J 2 bases, with 12 bases left between them. The CDR3 totals 15 residues. Germline values: CDR1 SGHTA, CDR2 FQGNSA.

This chain joins TRBV20-1 and TRBJ2-7, with D possibly TRBD2 on 5 matching bases. Near its end, the DNA agrees better with TRBJ2-5, so the J call may be wrong. This CDR3 contains 13 residues. CDR1 is DFQATT and CDR2 is SNEGSKA in the germline V gene (reference sequence). CDR3 in amino acids: CSASGVGKGTQYF. Written as DNA, the CDR3 is TGCAGTGCTAGTGGGGTCGGGAAGGGGACCCAGTACTTC.

The CDR3 reads CSAIFQGSYGYTF. Here the CDR3 DNA reads TGCAGTGCTATTTTTCAGGGTAGCTATGGCTACACCTTC. The chain uses TRBV20-1 and TRBJ1-2; D may be TRBD1 (5 bases). Germline V CDR1 and CDR2: DFQATT, SNEGSKA (reference sequence). V shed 4 bases and J shed 4 bases, with 13 bases lying between them. The CDR3 is made up of 13 amino acids.

This clonotype has just a few counts. The chain couples TRBV20-1 to TRBJ2-4, with unresolved D. The assigned J gene may be wrong: the sequence end matches TRBJ2-7 better. Germline V gene sequence: CDR1 DFQATT, CDR2 SNEGSKA (reference sequence). CDR3 length: 11 residues. CDR3 amino acids: CSASTGYEQYF. In DNA, the CDR3 is TGCAGTGCTAGCACTGGCTACGAGCAGTACTTC.

The V call is TRBV9, the J call TRBJ2-4; 9 nucleotides align to TRBD1. With the DNA end fitting TRBJ2-7 better, the J assignment may be wrong. The germline V gene has CDR1 SGDLS and CDR2 YYNGEE. The CDR3 contains 15 residues. CDR3 protein: CASSPRDRVLPEQYF. The CDR3 nucleotides read TGTGCCAGCAGCCCGCGGGACAGGGTGTTGCCCGAGCAGTACTTC.

The J gene is TRBJ1-5, the V gene TRBV2, with 7 positions matching TRBD1. After removal of 6 bases from V and 8 bases from J, the junction contained 10 bases not matched to a gene. CDR3 size: 14 residues. Germline values: CDR1 SNHLY, CDR2 FYNNEI. CDR3 sequence (DNA): TGTGCCAGCAGCCCCACAGGGGTGGAAGAGCCCCAGCATTTT. It translates to CASSPTGVEEPQHF.

V gene TRBV20-1 combines with J gene TRBJ2-2, with TRBD2 matching 14 bases. The CDR3 consists of 17 residues. V trimming: 4 bases; J trimming: 5 bases; junction bases outside the gene matches: 9. The V gene's germline CDR1 is DFQATT and CDR2 SNEGSKA (reference sequence). The CDR3 sequence: CSATPGLAGDGTGELFF. CDR3 sequence (DNA): TGCAGTGCTACCCCGGGACTAGCGGGAGACGGTACCGGGGAGCTGTTTTTT.

This sequence joins TRBV25-1 and TRBJ2-3; no firm D call. Germline CDR1 MGHDK, CDR2 SYGVNS. This CDR3 is 10 amino acids long. The ends were cut back, 10 bases at V and 4 bases at J, with 6 bases in the middle. CDR3 bases: TGTGCCACCGCGTCAGATACGCAGTATTTT. Encoded protein: CATASDTQYF.

This chain joins TRBV5-1 and TRBJ2-7, with 8 bases aligning to TRBD2. The CDR3 loop spans 13 amino acids. Trimming cost V 7 bases and J 10 bases; bases outside gene matches: 13. Germline lookup yields CDR1 SGHRS and CDR2 YFSETQ. The CDR3 nucleotides read TGCGCCAGCCGGGACGGGAGGGGAGGTAAACAGTACTTC. Protein product: CASRDGRGGKQYF.

The gene calls are TRBV7-9 and TRBJ1-4; D call uncertain. CDR1 and CDR2 (germline): SEHNR, FQNEAQ (reference sequence). The CDR3 is 13 amino acids. V was cut by 1 base and J by 4 bases, with 4 bases left in between. The CDR3 DNA reads TGTGCCAGCAGCTTAGGAAATAATGAAAAACTGTTTTTT. Translation gives CASSLGNNEKLFF.

The CDR3 here is CAWSVLTGGRDTQYF. The CDR3 DNA reads as TGTGCCTGGAGTGTACTAACGGGAGGAAGGGATACGCAGTATTTT. The rearrangement joins TRBV30 to TRBJ2-3, with 7 bases fitting TRBD2. Germline values: CDR1 GTSNPN, CDR2 SVGIG (reference sequence). The length of the CDR3 is 15 residues. The J segment lost 6 bases and the V segment lost 0 bases, leaving 9 bases of the junction unmatched. Drawing the rest from reference TRBV30 and TRBJ2-3, the complete variable domain is SQTIHQWPATLVQPVGSPLSLECTVEGTSNPNLYWYRQAAGRGLQLLFYSVGIGQISSEVPQNLSASRPQDRQFILSSKKLLLSDSGFYLCAWSVLTGGRDTQYFGPGTRLTVL.

This chain links TRBV20-1 with TRBJ2-1; D not certain. Per the germline V gene, CDR1 is DFQATT and CDR2 is SNEGSKA (reference sequence). The V and J ends lost 0 bases and 0 bases respectively, with 12 bases between them. The CDR3 loop spans 16 amino acids. CDR3 nucleotides: TGCAGTGCTAGAGACCGAAGCCTTGGCTCCTACAATGAGCAGTTCTTC. This codes for CSARDRSLGSYNEQFF.

The CDR3 bases are TGTGCCACCCGGGGCCGCGGGGCGGGCTCCTACAATGAGCAGTTCTTC. This codes for CATRGRGAGSYNEQFF. This sequence joins TRBV7-9 and TRBJ2-1; maybe TRBD2 (6 bases). The CDR3 loop spans 16 amino acids. Trimming left V 10 bases short and J 0 bases short, with 19 bases between. The V gene's germline CDR1 is SEHNR and CDR2 FQNEAQ (reference sequence). The full variable domain, its missing parts supplied by reference TRBV7-9 and TRBJ2-1, is DTGVSQNPRHKITKRGQNVTFRCDPISEHNRLYWYRQTLGQGPEFLTYFQNEAQLEKSRLLSDRFSAERPKGSFSTLEIQRTEQGDSAMYLCATRGRGAGSYNEQFFGPGTRLTVL.

This clonotype was detected a few times. The rearrangement links TRBV27 to TRBJ2-1, with a weak D call TRBD2 (6 bases). Trimming shortened V by 5 bases and J by 7 bases, and 21 bases separated the two germline ends. The germline gives CDR1 MNHEY, CDR2 SMNVEV (reference sequence). CDR3 length: 16 amino acids. The CDR3 sequence is CASSGIADRAGNEQFF. CDR3 nucleotide sequence: TGTGCCAGCAGTGGCATAGCGGACCGGGCGGGTAATGAGCAGTTCTTC.

The V and J genes are TRBV3-1 and TRBJ2-1; unclear D gene. Germline values: CDR1 LGHDT, CDR2 YNNKEL (reference sequence). The CDR3 runs 14 residues. Trimming stripped 0 bases from V and 6 bases from J, with 9 bases between. DNA of the CDR3: TGTGCCAGCAGCCAAGAGTGGAAGGGCAATGAGCAGTTCTTC. This gives the protein CASSQEWKGNEQFF.

The J gene is TRBJ2-7, the V gene TRBV30; D possibly corresponds to TRBD1 (6 bases). The V gene lost 1 base and the J gene lost 4 bases, with 23 bases spanning the gap. Germline V gives CDR1 GTSNPN, CDR2 SVGIG (reference sequence). The CDR3 is made up of 17 amino acids. CDR3 coding DNA: TGTGCCTGGAGTGACGGGACACACCCGGGAACACCTTACGAGCAGTACTTC. The encoded protein is CAWSDGTHPGTPYEQYF.

J is TRBJ2-3 and V is TRBV12-3 or TRBV12-4, with 7 positions matching TRBD2. There are 13 residues in the CDR3. Losses at the gene ends were 6 bases for V and 1 base for J; bases not matched to a gene: 1. CDR3 nucleotides: TGTGCCAGCAGGCTAGCGGGCACAGATACGCAGTATTTT. Protein: CASRLAGTDTQYF.

This rearrangement joins TRBV12-3 or TRBV12-4 to TRBJ2-5; 9 nucleotides line up with TRBD2. V shed 5 bases and J 5 bases; nucleotides not matched to a gene: 6. This CDR3 region has 14 residues. The CDR3 loop reads CASSHSGSEETQYF. The CDR3 DNA sequence: TGTGCCAGCAGTCATAGCGGGAGTGAGGAGACCCAGTACTTC.